The following is a T cell receptor (beta chain) sequence with its context. This clonotype was counted at least ten times. Its antigen target is currently unknown. No quality values exist for individual bases; no much larger clone is one base distant. Systemically healthy Caucasian individuals from Russia, about 38 in total and aged roughly 6 to 100 years, were included as donors. Each donor gave approximately 9.3 milliliters of peripheral blood, collected into EDTA-treated Vacutainer tubes. Ficoll-Paque density-gradient centrifugation was used to isolate PBMCs, with at least 6.5 million per sample. Trizol reagent was used to extract total RNA from PBMCs, with at least 6 micrograms per sample. Naive CD45RAhigh/CD27high T cell percentages were measured by flow cytometry on a PBMC aliquot from every donor. Library method: 5' RACE. The instrument given in TCRdb is Illumina HiSeq 2500. A second PCR of about 6 to 12 cycles was run with a J-beta primer mix and a sample-barcoded 5' primer. A template-switch 5' adaptor carrying 12 random nucleotides introduced a unique molecular identifier onto each TCR beta cDNA molecule. Each sample yielded at least 2.5 million CDR3-containing paired-end reads. All of the RNA was converted into first-strand cDNA using the Mint cDNA synthesis kit, with a TRBC-specific oligonucleotide serving as the primer. Following uracil-DNA glycosylase treatment, a first 18-cycle PCR with universal primers M1SS and BC2_uni_R was performed on all cDNA. From the authors' description of their analysis: For normalization, 1 million high-quality reads were randomly selected from each sample, with every read carrying a distinct molecular identifier. Instead of being binned into consensus sequences, reads with shared molecular identifiers were discarded. MiTCR, set to a Q25 quality threshold and the strictest error-elimination algorithm, was used for CDR3 identification, clonotype clustering and error correction. A nonparametric unseen species model with Euler transformation was used to estimate lower-bound total TCR beta diversity. TCRdb trimmed the raw reads at Q25, called clones with MiXCR and kept productive beta chains. Identical CDR3 proteins give one entry, which carries the most common genes and DNA. For this entry, the V and J calls and clone size follow TCRdb and not the study's own pipeline. In all, the sample holds around 750,000 distinct CDR3 sequences, and 53% of those were seen once. The ten largest clones represent around 41% of the sample.

V and J lose 3 bases and 1 base, and a span of 5 bases separates them. The CDR3 runs 12 residues from the cysteine to the phenylalanine. Only CDR3 DNA is held: 36 bases, read in frame from base 1. CDR1 and CDR2 are read off the germline V gene as SQVTM and ANQGSEA. This record belongs to a study of blood T cells in healthy people across ages (dated by TCRdb to 2014 to 2015). Context from the whole study: In model experiments, roughly one uniquely barcoded TCR beta cDNA molecule per two T cells was captured by template switching. Age-related changes in TCR beta repertoire diversity were measured in the study by deep sequencing normalized with unique cDNA molecular identifiers. Donors were grouped into four age groups: young (average 16 years), middle-aged (39), aged (around 60) and long-lived (about 90). Donors of different ages were randomly distributed across sequencing lanes to avoid experimental bias. For two donors (one aged 18 to 29 and one aged 80 or older), the study analyzed two additional independent replicas of 1 million unique cDNA reads from the same blood draw.

The paper as a whole reports these results and caveats: A strong correlation was found between observed TCR beta diversity and the percentage of naive T cells measured by flow cytometry. The long-lived group showed more naive CD4+ T cells, fewer expanded clones and increased TCR diversity than the aged group, suggesting age selection. Since profiling was done on bulk unsorted PBMCs, naive and antigen-experienced compartments could not be conclusively compared. As age increased, observed TCR beta diversity per million T cells dropped in a roughly linear way, and a significant reduction was already evident by age 40. Estimates of total diversity based on one million sequenced T cells were considered lower bounds and underestimates. Because the CMV infection status of the donors was unknown, age-related changes in expanded clonotypes may potentially have been confounded.

The chain joins TRBV29-1 to TRBJ2-3, with the D gene not clear enough to name. What was sequenced was blood. The source of this sequence is a man at least 80 years old in good health. The DNA sequence follows: TGCAGCGTTGAGGACGGCACAGATACGCAGTATTTT. It codes for CSVEDGTDTQYF.